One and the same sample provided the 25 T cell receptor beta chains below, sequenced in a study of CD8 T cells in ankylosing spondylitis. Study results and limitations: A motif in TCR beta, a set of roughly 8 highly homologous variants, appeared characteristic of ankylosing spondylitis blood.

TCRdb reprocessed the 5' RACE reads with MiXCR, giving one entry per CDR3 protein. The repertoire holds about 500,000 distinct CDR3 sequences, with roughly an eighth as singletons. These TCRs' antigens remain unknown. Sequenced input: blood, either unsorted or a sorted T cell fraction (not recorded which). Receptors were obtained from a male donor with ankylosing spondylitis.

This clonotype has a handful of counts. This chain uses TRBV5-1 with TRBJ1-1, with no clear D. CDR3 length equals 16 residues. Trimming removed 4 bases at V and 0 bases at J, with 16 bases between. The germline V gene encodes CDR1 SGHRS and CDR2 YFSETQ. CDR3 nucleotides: TGCGCCAGCAGCCCGGTAGTCGGCAGTATGAACACTGAAGCTTTCTTT. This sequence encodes CASSPVVGSMNTEAFF.

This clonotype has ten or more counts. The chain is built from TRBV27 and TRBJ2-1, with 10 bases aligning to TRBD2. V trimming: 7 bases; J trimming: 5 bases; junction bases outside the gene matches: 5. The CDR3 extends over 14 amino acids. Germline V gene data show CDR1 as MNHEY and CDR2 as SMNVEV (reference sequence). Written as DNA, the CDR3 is TGTGCCAGCAAAGATAGCGGGAGGCACAATGAGCAGTTCTTC. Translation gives CASKDSGRHNEQFF.

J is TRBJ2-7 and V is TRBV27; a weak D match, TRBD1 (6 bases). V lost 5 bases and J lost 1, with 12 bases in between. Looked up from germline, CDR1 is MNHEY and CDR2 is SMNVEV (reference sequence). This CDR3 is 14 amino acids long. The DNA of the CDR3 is TGTGCCAGCAGTACCGGACAGCCTTCCTACGAGCAGTACTTC. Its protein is CASSTGQPSYEQYF.

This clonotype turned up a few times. The CDR3 DNA reads as TGCAGTGCCCCGCGTCAGGGACTAGAGCAGTTCTTC. This sequence encodes CSAPRQGLEQFF. The chain links TRBV20-1 to TRBJ2-1, with 7 bases that match TRBD2. This CDR3 spans 12 amino acids. CDR1 and CDR2 (germline): DFQATT, SNEGSKA (reference sequence). J lost 10 bases, V lost 6 bases, and 9 bases had no gene match.

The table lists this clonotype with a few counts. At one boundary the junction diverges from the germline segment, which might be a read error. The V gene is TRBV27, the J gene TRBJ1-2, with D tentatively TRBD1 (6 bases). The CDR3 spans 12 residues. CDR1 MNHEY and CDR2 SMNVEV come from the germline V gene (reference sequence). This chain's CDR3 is CEMGGLNYGYTF. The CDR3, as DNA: TGCGAGATGGGGGGGCTAAACTATGGCTACACCTTC.

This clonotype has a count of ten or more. CDR3 DNA: TGTGCCAGCAGCCAAATGCAGAGGAACACTGAAGCTTTCTTT. This codes for CASSQMQRNTEAFF. This chain links TRBV7-2 with TRBJ1-1; D call uncertain. Germline-derived CDR1 and CDR2 are SGHTA and FQGNSA. V was trimmed by 5 bases and J by 1 base, leaving 11 bases between them. This CDR3 contains 14 residues.

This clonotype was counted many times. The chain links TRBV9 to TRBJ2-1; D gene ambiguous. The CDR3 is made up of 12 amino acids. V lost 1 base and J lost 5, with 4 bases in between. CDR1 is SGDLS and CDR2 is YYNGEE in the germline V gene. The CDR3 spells CASSVYHNEQFF. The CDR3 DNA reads TGTGCCAGCAGCGTATACCACAATGAGCAGTTCTTC.

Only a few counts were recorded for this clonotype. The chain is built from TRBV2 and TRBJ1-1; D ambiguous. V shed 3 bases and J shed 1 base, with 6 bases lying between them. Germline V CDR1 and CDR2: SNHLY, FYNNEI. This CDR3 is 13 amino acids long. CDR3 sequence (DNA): TGTGCCAGCAGTGAGCTACAGAACACTGAAGCTTTCTTT. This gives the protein CASSELQNTEAFF.

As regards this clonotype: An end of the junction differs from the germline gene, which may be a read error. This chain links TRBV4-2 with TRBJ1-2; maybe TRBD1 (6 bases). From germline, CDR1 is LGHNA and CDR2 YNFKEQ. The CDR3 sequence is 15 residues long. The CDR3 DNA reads TGTGCCAACAGCCAACGTGGAGGGGGTGCCTATGGCTACACCTTC. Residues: CANSQRGGGAYGYTF.

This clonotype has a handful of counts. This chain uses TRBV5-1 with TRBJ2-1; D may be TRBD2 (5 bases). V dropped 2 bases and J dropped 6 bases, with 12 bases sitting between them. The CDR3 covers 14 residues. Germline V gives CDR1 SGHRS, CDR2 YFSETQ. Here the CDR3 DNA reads TGCGCCAGCAGCTTCGGAGGTACTACCAATGAGCAGTTCTTC. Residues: CASSFGGTTNEQFF.

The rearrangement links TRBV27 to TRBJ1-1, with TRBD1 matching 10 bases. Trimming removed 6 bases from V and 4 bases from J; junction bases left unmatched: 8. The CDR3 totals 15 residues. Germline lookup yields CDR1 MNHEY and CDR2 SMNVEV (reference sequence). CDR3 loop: CASSSMTGGTTEAFF. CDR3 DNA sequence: TGTGCCAGCAGCTCCATGACAGGGGGCACCACTGAAGCTTTCTTT.

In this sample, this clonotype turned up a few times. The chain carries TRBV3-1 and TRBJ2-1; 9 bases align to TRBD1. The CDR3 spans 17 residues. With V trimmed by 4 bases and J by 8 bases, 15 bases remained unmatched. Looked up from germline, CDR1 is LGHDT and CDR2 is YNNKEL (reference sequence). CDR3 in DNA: TGTGCCAGCAGCCGAGTAAAGCCGGGACAGGGACGGGATGAGCAGTTCTTC. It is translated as CASSRVKPGQGRDEQFF.

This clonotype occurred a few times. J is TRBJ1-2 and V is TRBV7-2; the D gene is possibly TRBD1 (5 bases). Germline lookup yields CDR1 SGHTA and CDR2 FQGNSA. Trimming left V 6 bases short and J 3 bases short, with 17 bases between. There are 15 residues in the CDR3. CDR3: CASSSTRGDDYGYTF. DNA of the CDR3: TGTGCCAGCAGTTCAACAAGAGGGGATGACTATGGCTACACCTTC.

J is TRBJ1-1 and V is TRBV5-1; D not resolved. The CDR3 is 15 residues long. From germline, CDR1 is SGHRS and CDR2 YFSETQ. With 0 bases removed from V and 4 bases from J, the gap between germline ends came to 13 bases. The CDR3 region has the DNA TGCGCCAGCAGCTTGGTGGAGGGCGCTGGCACTGAAGCTTTCTTT. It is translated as CASSLVEGAGTEAFF.

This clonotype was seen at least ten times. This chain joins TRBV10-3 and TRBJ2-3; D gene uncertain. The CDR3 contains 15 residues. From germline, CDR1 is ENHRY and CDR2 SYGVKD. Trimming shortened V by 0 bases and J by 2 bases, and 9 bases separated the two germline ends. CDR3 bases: TGTGCCATCAGTGAGTCTGGCATCGACACAGATACGCAGTATTTT. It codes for CAISESGIDTDTQYF.

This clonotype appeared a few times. This CDR3 reads CASSLGTSWAEQFF. As DNA, the CDR3 is TGTGCCAGCTCACTCGGGACTAGTTGGGCTGAGCAGTTCTTC. The rearrangement links TRBV18 to TRBJ2-1, with TRBD2 matching over 8 bases. J lost 9 bases, V lost 4 bases, and 8 bases had no gene match. There are 14 residues in the CDR3. Germline V gene sequence: CDR1 KGHSH, CDR2 LQKENI.

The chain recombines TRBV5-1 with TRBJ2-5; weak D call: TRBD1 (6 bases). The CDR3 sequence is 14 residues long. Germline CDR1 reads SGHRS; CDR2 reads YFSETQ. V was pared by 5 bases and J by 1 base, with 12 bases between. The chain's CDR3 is CASRPGQLQETQYF. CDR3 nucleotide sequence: TGCGCCAGCAGACCTGGACAGCTCCAAGAGACCCAGTACTTC. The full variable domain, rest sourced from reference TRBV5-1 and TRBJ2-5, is KAGVTQTPRYLIKTRGQQVTLSCSPISGHRSVSWYQQTPGQGLQFLFEYFSETQRNKGNFPGRFSGRQFSNSRSEMNVSTLELGDSALYLCASRPGQLQETQYFGPGTRLLVL.

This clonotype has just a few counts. The DNA for the CDR3 is TGTGCCAGCAGTGAATTTGGGGACAGGGCTGAAGCTTTCTTT. It is translated as CASSEFGDRAEAFF. The chain links TRBV25-1 to TRBJ1-1; 9 nucleotides agree with TRBD1. CDR1 and CDR2 from the germline V gene are MGHDK and SYGVNS. V shed 1 base, J shed 6 bases, and the junction held 3 bases outside the gene matches. The CDR3 contains 14 residues. Complete variable domain (other parts from reference TRBV25-1 and TRBJ1-1): EADIYQTPRYLVIGTGKKITLECSQTMGHDKMYWYQQDPGMELHLIHYSYGVNSTEKGDLSSESTVSRIRTEHFPLTLESARPSHTSQYLCASSEFGDRAEAFFGQGTRLTVV.

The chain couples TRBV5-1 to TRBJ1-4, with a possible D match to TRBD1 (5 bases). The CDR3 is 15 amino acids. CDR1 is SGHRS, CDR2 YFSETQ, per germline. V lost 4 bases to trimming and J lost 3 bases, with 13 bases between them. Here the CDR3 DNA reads TGCGCCAGCAGCCGGGACGGAAGCGCTAATGAAAAACTGTTTTTT. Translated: CASSRDGSANEKLFF.

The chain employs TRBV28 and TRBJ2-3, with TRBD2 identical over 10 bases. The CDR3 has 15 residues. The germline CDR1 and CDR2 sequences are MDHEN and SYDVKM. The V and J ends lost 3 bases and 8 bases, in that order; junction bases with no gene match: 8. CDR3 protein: CASSFTSGKGVTQYF. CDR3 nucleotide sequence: TGTGCCAGCAGTTTCACTAGCGGGAAAGGTGTTACGCAGTATTTT. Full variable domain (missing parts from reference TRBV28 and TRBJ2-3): DVKVTQSSRYLVKRTGEKVFLECVQDMDHENMFWYRQDPGLGLRLIYFSYDVKMKEKGDIPEGYSVSREKKERFSLILESASTNQTSMYLCASSFTSGKGVTQYFGPGTRLTVL.

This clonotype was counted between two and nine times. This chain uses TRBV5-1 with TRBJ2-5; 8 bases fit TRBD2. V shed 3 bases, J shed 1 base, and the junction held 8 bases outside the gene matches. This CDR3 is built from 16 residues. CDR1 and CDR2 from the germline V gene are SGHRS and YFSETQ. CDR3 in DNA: TGCGCCAGCAGCTCCCCGGGAGGGACTATCCAAGAGACCCAGTACTTC. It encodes CASSSPGGTIQETQYF.

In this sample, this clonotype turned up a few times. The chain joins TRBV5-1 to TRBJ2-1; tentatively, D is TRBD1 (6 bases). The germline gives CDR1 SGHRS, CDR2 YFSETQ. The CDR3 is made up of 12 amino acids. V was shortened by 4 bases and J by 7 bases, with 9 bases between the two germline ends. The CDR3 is CASSPGQNEQFF. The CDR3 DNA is TGCGCCAGCAGCCCCGGACAGAATGAGCAGTTCTTC. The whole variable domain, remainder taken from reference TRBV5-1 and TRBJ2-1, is KAGVTQTPRYLIKTRGQQVTLSCSPISGHRSVSWYQQTPGQGLQFLFEYFSETQRNKGNFPGRFSGRQFSNSRSEMNVSTLELGDSALYLCASSPGQNEQFFGPGTRLTVL.

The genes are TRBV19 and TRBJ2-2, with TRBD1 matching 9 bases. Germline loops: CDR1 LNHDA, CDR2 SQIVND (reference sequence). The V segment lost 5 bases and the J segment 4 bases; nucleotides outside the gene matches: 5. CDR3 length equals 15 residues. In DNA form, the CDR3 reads TGTGCCAGTAGTGGCGGGACAGGGTTCACCGGGGAGCTGTTTTTT. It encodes CASSGGTGFTGELFF.

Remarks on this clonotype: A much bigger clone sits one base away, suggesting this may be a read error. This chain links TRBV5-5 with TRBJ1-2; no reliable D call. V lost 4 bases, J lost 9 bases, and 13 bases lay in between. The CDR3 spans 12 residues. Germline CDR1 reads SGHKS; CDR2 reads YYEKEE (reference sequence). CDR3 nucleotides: TGTGCCAGCAGCCCGGACCTCGGCTGCTACACCTTC. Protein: CASSPDLGCYTF.

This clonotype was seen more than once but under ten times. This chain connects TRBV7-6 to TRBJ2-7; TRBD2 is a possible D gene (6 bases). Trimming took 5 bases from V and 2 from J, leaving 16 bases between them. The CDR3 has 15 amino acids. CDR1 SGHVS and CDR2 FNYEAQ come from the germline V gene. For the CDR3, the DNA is TGTGCCAGCAGCCTACGCGTAGCGGACACCTACGAGCAGTACTTC. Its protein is CASSLRVADTYEQYF.